The 30 T cell receptor beta chains reported below all come from one sample, sequenced in a study of blood T cell repertoires in COVID-19. This table comes from immunoSEQ multiplex PCR, and its TCRdb copy is limited to in-frame clones, with some not included. Of tens of thousands of clones in the sample, roughly 82% are singletons; the top ten hold over 40%. The sequenced sample consisted of peripheral blood. These receptors all stem from a human donor in a cohort sampled during active COVID-19.

The V and J genes are TRBV4-3 and TRBJ1-2; D is uncertain. Trimming cost V 0 bases and J 4 bases, with 12 bases left between them. The CDR3 is 15 amino acids. Per germline, CDR1 LGHNA and CDR2 YSLEER. CDR3 in amino acids: CASSQEHSFSYGYTF. DNA of the CDR3: TGCGCCAGCAGCCAAGAACACAGTTTTTCCTATGGCTACACCTTC.

This chain links TRBV5-5 with TRBJ1-4; D may be TRBD1 (5 bases). Deletions cut 3 bases from V and 6 bases from J, with 15 bases between. Germline CDR1 reads SGHKS; CDR2 reads YYEKEE (reference sequence). The CDR3 has 15 residues. In DNA, the CDR3 is TGTGCCAGCAGCTGGAGCGGGGGTTCCGATGAAAAACTGTTTTTT. This gives the protein CASSWSGGSDEKLFF.

V and J are TRBV20-1 and TRBJ1-4, with D unresolved. The CDR3 totals 11 residues. Germline lookup yields CDR1 DFQATT and CDR2 SNEGSKA (reference sequence). The V end was cut by 6 bases, the J end by 8 bases, with 10 bases between. The CDR3 bases are TGCAGTGCAAAAAAACAGGAAAAACTGTTTTTT. Its protein is CSAKKQEKLFF.

The chain couples TRBV3-1 (or the pseudogene TRBV3-2) to TRBJ2-2; 12 bases map to TRBD1. Per the germline V gene, CDR1 is LGHDT and CDR2 is YNNKEL (reference sequence). After removal of 2 bases from V and 4 bases from J, the junction contained 11 bases not matched to a gene. The CDR3 contains 19 residues. CDR3 coding DNA: TGTGCCAGCAGCCAATTCCGGGACAGGGGGCCCTCGATCACCGGGGAGCTGTTTTTT. Amino acids: CASSQFRDRGPSITGELFF.

The gene calls are TRBV5-1 and TRBJ2-5; TRBD1 matches at 12 bases. The CDR3 totals 16 residues. Unmatched junction bases numbered 4, after V lost 0 bases and J lost 4 bases. Germline-derived CDR1 and CDR2 are SGHRS and YFSETQ. DNA of the CDR3: TGCGCCAGCAGCTTGGCTGGGACAGGGGGCGCAGAGACCCAGTACTTC. It codes for CASSLAGTGGAETQYF. The complete variable domain, with remaining parts taken from reference TRBV5-1 and TRBJ2-5, reads KAGVTQTPRYLIKTRGQQVTLSCSPISGHRSVSWYQQTPGQGLQFLFEYFSETQRNKGNFPGRFSGRQFSNSRSEMNVSTLELGDSALYLCASSLAGTGGAETQYFGPGTRLLVL.

The chain combines TRBV28 with TRBJ2-7, with D uncertain. V was clipped by 5 bases and J by 7 bases, with 12 bases between them. CDR1 MDHEN and CDR2 SYDVKM come from the germline V gene. This CDR3 region has 12 residues. CDR3 DNA sequence: TGTGCCAGCAGTCCCCCCTCTAAAGAGCAGTACTTC. Translated: CASSPPSKEQYF.

The rearrangement joins TRBV10-3 to TRBJ1-1; 7 bases are a match to TRBD1. The CDR3 is 11 amino acids. Germline-derived CDR1 and CDR2 are ENHRY and SYGVKD. V lost 4 bases, J lost 8 bases, and 1 base stayed unmatched. The CDR3 nucleotides read TGTGCCATCAGTGCGGACAGGGAAGCTTTCTTT. As protein: CAISADREAFF.

This clone occurred a few times. The rearrangement joins TRBV27 to TRBJ1-4, with TRBD1 as a possible D gene (6 bases). The CDR3 is made up of 14 amino acids. CDR1 is MNHEY and CDR2 is SMNVEV in the germline V gene (reference sequence). With 2 bases removed from V and 6 bases from J, the gap between germline ends came to 10 bases. Here the CDR3 reads CASSLNRDYEKLFF. CDR3 sequence (DNA): TGTGCCAGCAGTTTAAACAGGGATTATGAAAAACTGTTTTTT.

The genes are TRBV11-1 and TRBJ1-5; tentatively, D is TRBD1 (6 bases). Trimming removed 5 bases from V and 0 bases from J, with 14 bases in between. CDR1 and CDR2 (germline): SGHAT, FQDESV (reference sequence). CDR3 length equals 16 residues. The CDR3 reads CASSHPGTYSNQPQHF. As DNA, the CDR3 is TGTGCCAGCAGCCATCCCGGGACATATAGCAATCAGCCCCAGCATTTT.

This chain joins TRBV9 and TRBJ1-2; 10 bases line up with TRBD1. The CDR3 sequence is 15 residues long. Germline V gene lookup returns CDR1 SGDLS and CDR2 YYNGEE. V trimming: 3 bases; J trimming: 4 bases; junction bases outside the gene matches: 6. CDR3 amino acids: CASSARDRGTYGYTF. In nucleotides, the CDR3 is TGTGCCAGCAGCGCCCGGGACAGGGGTACCTATGGCTACACCTTC.

The genes are TRBV7-9 and TRBJ2-7; D possibly corresponds to TRBD1 (7 bases). V dropped 5 bases and J dropped 5 bases, with 19 bases sitting between them. The CDR3 totals 15 residues. Germline CDR1 and CDR2: SEHNR and FQNEAQ (reference sequence). The CDR3 is CASSAGTAAVDEQYF. The CDR3 coding sequence is TGTGCCAGCAGCGCGGGGACAGCTGCCGTCGACGAGCAGTACTTC.

The rearrangement joins TRBV27 to TRBJ1-1; TRBD1 might be the D (5 bases). There are 15 residues in the CDR3. The V gene lost 6 bases and the J gene lost 5 bases, with 19 bases spanning the gap. CDR1 and CDR2 from the germline V gene are MNHEY and SMNVEV (reference sequence). The DNA for the CDR3 is TGTGCCAGCAGATTCATGGGGCTCTCCGGGACTGAAGCTTTCTTT. Translation gives CASRFMGLSGTEAFF.

The chain recombines TRBV5-4 with TRBJ2-3; D ambiguous. Germline V gene sequence: CDR1 SGHNT, CDR2 YYREEE (reference sequence). V was cut by 0 bases and J by 4 bases, with 9 bases left in between. CDR3 length: 14 residues. The CDR3, as DNA: TGTGCCAGCAGCTTGGTATCCTATTCAGATACGCAGTATTTT. Amino acids: CASSLVSYSDTQYF.

This sequence joins TRBV7-9 and TRBJ2-3; D not certain. The CDR3 is 16 amino acids. With 4 bases removed from V and 0 bases from J, the gap between germline ends came to 14 bases. CDR1 is SEHNR and CDR2 is FQNEAQ in the germline V gene (reference sequence). Here the CDR3 reads CASSSRAYSSTDTQYF. In nucleotides, the CDR3 is TGTGCCAGCAGCTCCCGAGCTTACTCTAGCACAGATACGCAGTATTTT. The full variable domain, rest sourced from reference TRBV7-9 and TRBJ2-3, is DTGVSQNPRHKITKRGQNVTFRCDPISEHNRLYWYRQTLGQGPEFLTYFQNEAQLEKSRLLSDRFSAERPKGSFSTLEIQRTEQGDSAMYLCASSSRAYSSTDTQYFGPGTRLTVL.

V gene TRBV24-1 combines with J gene TRBJ2-7, with 8 bases that match TRBD2. The CDR3 extends over 17 amino acids. With V trimmed by 9 bases and J by 6 bases, 21 bases remained unmatched. Looked up from germline, CDR1 is KGHDR and CDR2 is SFDVKD. CDR3 in DNA: TGTGCCACCGTCCGGAGCATACCCACTAGCGGCTCCGGCGAGCAGTACTTC. Protein product: CATVRSIPTSGSGEQYF.

J is TRBJ2-1 and V is TRBV28, with 8 positions matching TRBD1. Looked up from germline, CDR1 is MDHEN and CDR2 is SYDVKM. The CDR3 totals 14 residues. V trimming: 8 bases; J trimming: 8 bases; junction bases outside the gene matches: 11. For the CDR3, the DNA is TGTGCCAGCTGGGGGACAGGAAAATCGGATGAGCAGTTCTTC. Amino acid sequence: CASWGTGKSDEQFF.

This rearrangement joins TRBV3-1 (or the pseudogene TRBV3-2) to TRBJ1-2; 7 nucleotides agree with TRBD1. Germline V lookup: CDR1 LGHDT, CDR2 YNNKEL (reference sequence). The trim removed 6 bases at V and 4 bases at J, leaving 8 bases unmatched. The CDR3 is 14 amino acids. CDR3 region: CASRPTGASYGYTF. As DNA, the CDR3 is TGTGCCAGCAGACCCACAGGGGCGTCCTATGGCTACACCTTC.

The chain couples TRBV6-5 to TRBJ1-5, with D perhaps matching TRBD1 (5 bases). The CDR3 runs to 15 residues. V gave up 7 bases and J gave up 4 bases, with 17 bases separating them. Germline CDR1 and CDR2: MNHEY and SVGAGI. CDR3 DNA: TGTGCCAGCACCACCGCAGGGATTAAAAATCAGCCCCAGCATTTT. It translates to CASTTAGIKNQPQHF.

The chain joins TRBV5-1 to TRBJ1-2; possible D gene TRBD1, 6 bases. Trimming shortened V by 3 bases and J by 8 bases, and 11 bases separated the two germline ends. The CDR3 loop spans 12 amino acids. Germline lookup yields CDR1 SGHRS and CDR2 YFSETQ. This chain's CDR3 is CASSSRTVGYTF. The CDR3 DNA reads TGCGCCAGCAGCTCCAGGACAGTCGGCTACACCTTC.

The CDR3 here is CASSPWTGRAGNTIYF. The CDR3 nucleotides read TGTGCCAGCAGTCCGTGGACAGGGCGGGCTGGAAACACCATATATTTT. The rearrangement joins TRBV27 to TRBJ1-3, with TRBD1 identical over 8 bases. The CDR3 runs to 16 residues. CDR1 and CDR2 (germline): MNHEY, SMNVEV (reference sequence). V was pared by 5 bases and J by 2 bases, with 8 bases of the junction left unmatched.

V gene TRBV30 combines with J gene TRBJ1-5; D not certain. There are 14 residues in the CDR3. The germline gives CDR1 GTSNPN, CDR2 SVGIG (reference sequence). V was trimmed by 6 bases and J by 4 bases, leaving 16 bases between them. CDR3 region: CACRKGGANQPQHF. The CDR3 region has the DNA TGTGCCTGTCGCAAAGGAGGTGCTAATCAGCCCCAGCATTTT.

V is TRBV28 and J is TRBJ2-5, with TRBD2 identical over 12 bases. This CDR3 region has 16 residues. Germline V gives CDR1 MDHEN, CDR2 SYDVKM. V dropped 5 bases and J dropped 4; count of bases not matched to a gene: 8. As DNA, the CDR3 is TGTGCCAGCAGTGGACTAGCGGGGTTTACAGGAGAGACCCAGTACTTC. Protein: CASSGLAGFTGETQYF. Complete variable domain (other parts from reference TRBV28 and TRBJ2-5): DVKVTQSSRYLVKRTGEKVFLECVQDMDHENMFWYRQDPGLGLRLIYFSYDVKMKEKGDIPEGYSVSREKKERFSLILESASTNQTSMYLCASSGLAGFTGETQYFGPGTRLLVL.

The gene calls are TRBV27 and TRBJ1-2; unclear D gene. V was cut by 0 bases and J by 7 bases, with 12 bases left in between. The CDR3 length is 14 residues. Germline CDR1 reads MNHEY; CDR2 reads SMNVEV (reference sequence). CDR3 sequence (DNA): TGTGCCAGCAGTTTATCTAGGCCAAGCGCTGGCTACACCTTC. Amino acids: CASSLSRPSAGYTF.

This sequence joins TRBV3-1 (or the pseudogene TRBV3-2) and TRBJ1-1; a possible D gene is TRBD1 (5 bases). Trimming stripped 5 bases from V and 4 bases from J, with 14 bases between. From germline, CDR1 is LGHDT and CDR2 YNNKEL (reference sequence). This CDR3 contains 14 residues. The CDR3 region is CASSETARGTEAFF. As DNA, the CDR3 is TGTGCCAGCAGCGAGACAGCAAGAGGCACTGAAGCTTTCTTT.

This sequence joins TRBV6-2 or TRBV6-3 and TRBJ1-5; 7 bases line up with TRBD1. The CDR3 sequence is 15 residues long. Unmatched junction bases numbered 6, after V lost 5 bases and J lost 2 bases. Germline values: CDR1 MNHEY, CDR2 SVGEGT. In DNA, the CDR3 is TGTGCCAGCAGTCCCCTAGGACAGGGCAATCAGCCCCAGCATTTT. This translates into CASSPLGQGNQPQHF.

This chain uses TRBV5-1 with TRBJ2-2; 11 bases align to TRBD2. V trimming: 4 bases; J trimming: 5 bases; junction bases outside the gene matches: 7. CDR3 size: 16 residues. CDR1 is SGHRS and CDR2 is YFSETQ in the germline V gene. The CDR3 DNA is TGCGCCAGCAGCCCGACTAGCGGGATTAAAACCGGGGAGCTGTTTTTT. It yields the protein CASSPTSGIKTGELFF.

The chain joins TRBV19 to TRBJ1-5, with unresolved D. Germline loops: CDR1 LNHDA, CDR2 SQIVND (reference sequence). The CDR3 is 14 residues long. The V and J ends lost 7 bases and 3 bases respectively, with 13 bases between them. The DNA for the CDR3 is TGTGCCAGTACCGATCGGCGGAACAATCAGCCCCAGCATTTT. Translating gives CASTDRRNNQPQHF.

This chain joins TRBV3-1 (or the pseudogene TRBV3-2) and TRBJ2-7; D unclear. This CDR3 region has 11 residues. Trimming removed 5 bases at V and 4 bases at J, with 6 bases between. The germline V gene encodes CDR1 LGHDT and CDR2 YNNKEL (reference sequence). The CDR3 reads CASSERYEQYF. CDR3 coding DNA: TGTGCCAGCAGCGAACGGTACGAGCAGTACTTC.

V usage is TRBV18 and J usage is TRBJ1-1; D unresolved. V was cut by 5 bases and J by 2 bases, with 9 bases left in between. Per the germline V gene, CDR1 is KGHSH and CDR2 is LQKENI. The CDR3 consists of 13 residues. CDR3 DNA: TGTGCCAGCTCATTGGGCCTAAACACTGAAGCTTTCTTT. This sequence encodes CASSLGLNTEAFF.

The V and J genes are TRBV4-1 and TRBJ2-3; TRBD1 aligns across 8 bases. The CDR3 extends over 16 amino acids. CDR1 is MGHRA, CDR2 YSYEKL, per germline. After removal of 2 bases from V and 2 bases from J, the junction contained 6 bases not matched to a gene. CDR3 residues: CASSQSGTGLTDTQYF. The CDR3 nucleotides are TGCGCCAGCAGCCAATCCGGGACAGGACTCACAGATACGCAGTATTTT.